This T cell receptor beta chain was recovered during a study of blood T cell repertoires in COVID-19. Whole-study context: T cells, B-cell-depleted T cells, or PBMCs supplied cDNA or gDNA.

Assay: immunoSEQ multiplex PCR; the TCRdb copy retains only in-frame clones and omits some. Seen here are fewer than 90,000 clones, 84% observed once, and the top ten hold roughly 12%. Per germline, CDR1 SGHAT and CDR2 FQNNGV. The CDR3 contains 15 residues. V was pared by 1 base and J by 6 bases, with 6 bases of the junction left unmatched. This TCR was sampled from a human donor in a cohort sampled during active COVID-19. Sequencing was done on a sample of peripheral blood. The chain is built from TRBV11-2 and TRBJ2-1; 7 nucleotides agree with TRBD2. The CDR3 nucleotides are TGTGCCAGCAGCTTAGGGTCGGGCGGGAGCAATGAGCAGTTCTTC. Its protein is CASSLGSGGSNEQFF.